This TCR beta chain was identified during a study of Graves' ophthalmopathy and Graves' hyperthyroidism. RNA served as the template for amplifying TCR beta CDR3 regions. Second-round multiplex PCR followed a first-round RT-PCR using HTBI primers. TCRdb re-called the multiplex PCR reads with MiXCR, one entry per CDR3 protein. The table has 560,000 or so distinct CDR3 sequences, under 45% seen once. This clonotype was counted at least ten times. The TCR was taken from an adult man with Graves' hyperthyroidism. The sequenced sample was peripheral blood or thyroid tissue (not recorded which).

The CDR3 protein is CASSLVWGAGNTIYF. Here the CDR3 DNA reads TGTGCCAGCAGCTTAGTCTGGGGGGCCGGAAACACCATATATTTT. V gene TRBV7-8 combines with J gene TRBJ1-3; D may be TRBD1 (6 bases). Trimming took 1 base from V and 4 from J, leaving 11 bases between them. The CDR3 consists of 15 residues. The germline V gene encodes CDR1 SGHVS and CDR2 FQNEAQ.